Each of the 14 T cell receptor beta chains below was sequenced from the same sample in a study of shared clonotypes between healthy human individuals. Profiling relied on immunoSEQ multiplex PCR, and the TCRdb table lists in-frame clones only, not all of them. Here the sample spans around 2.1 million clones, just over 90% being singletons. CD8 cells regarded as naive lacked CD45RO, were positively chosen for CCR7, and omitted terminally differentiated effector memory CD45RA+ cells. Sample: naive CD8+ T cells from PBMCs. The receptors come from a man in his late teens or twenties in good health. Some clones in this sample may be carry-over from other donors' samples.

The chain combines TRBV4-1 with TRBJ1-6; D not certain. V was clipped by 1 base and J by 0 bases, with 10 bases between them. This CDR3 has 17 amino acids. The germline V gene has CDR1 MGHRA and CDR2 YSYEKL. CDR3 amino acids: CASSQVIPSSYNSPLHF. Written as DNA, the CDR3 is TGCGCCAGCAGCCAAGTTATACCGAGCTCCTATAATTCACCCCTCCACTTT.

To note about this clone: Other DNA variants within this sample encode the same CDR3. This chain connects TRBV5-6 to TRBJ2-2, with D unclear. This CDR3 contains 14 residues. Trimming took off 5 bases at V and 1 base at J, with 9 bases between the two ends. Germline loops: CDR1 SGHDT, CDR2 YYEEEE. CDR3 loop: CASSLGENTGELFF. The CDR3 nucleotides are TGTGCCAGCAGTCTAGGAGAGAACACCGGGGAGCTGTTTTTT.

This sequence joins TRBV6-1 and TRBJ1-5; D call uncertain. Trimming shortened V by 2 bases and J by 10 bases, and 9 bases separated the two germline ends. Germline loops: CDR1 MNHNS, CDR2 SASEGT. The CDR3 totals 12 residues. This chain's CDR3 is CASSEIQSPQHF. The CDR3 DNA sequence: TGTGCCAGCAGTGAAATTCAGAGCCCCCAGCATTTT.

The rearrangement links TRBV7-8 to TRBJ1-5; D call uncertain. Germline CDR1 and CDR2: SGHVS and FQNEAQ. The CDR3 length is 17 residues. V was pared by 2 bases and J by 2 bases, with 16 bases between. The CDR3 bases are TGTGCCAGCAGCTTAAACTCCCCCACCCTGGGCAATCAGCCCCAGCATTTT. This codes for CASSLNSPTLGNQPQHF.

V is TRBV5-1 and J is TRBJ2-6; TRBD2 agrees at 9 bases. Unmatched junction bases numbered 12, after V lost 3 bases and J lost 2 bases. This CDR3 has 19 residues. The germline gives CDR1 SGHRS, CDR2 YFSETQ. The CDR3 DNA sequence: TGCGCCAGCAGCTGGTCCTCAGGCGGGAGGGCCGCTGGGGCCAACGTCCTGACTTTC. Its protein product is CASSWSSGGRAAGANVLTF.

The V gene is TRBV5-1, the J gene TRBJ2-1, with D unresolved. The CDR3 covers 15 residues. The germline gives CDR1 SGHRS, CDR2 YFSETQ. The V gene lost 1 base and the J gene lost 5 bases, with 13 bases spanning the gap. CDR3: CASSLPLVFHNEQFF. The CDR3 bases are TGCGCCAGCAGCTTGCCCCTAGTATTTCACAATGAGCAGTTCTTC.

The count of this clone is one. The rearrangement joins TRBV29-1 to TRBJ2-1; 12 bases line up with TRBD2. The CDR3 extends over 18 amino acids. CDR1 SQVTM and CDR2 ANQGSEA come from the germline V gene. V gave up 4 bases and J gave up 6 bases; unmatched junction bases: 16. The CDR3 DNA reads as TGCAGCGTTGGGTGGAGACTAGCGGGAGAGGTCAGGAGCAATGAGCAGTTCTTC. It encodes CSVGWRLAGEVRSNEQFF.

Details on this clone: The same CDR3 can be traced to other DNA sequences in this sample. The V and J genes are TRBV9 and TRBJ2-7, with TRBD2 identical over 9 bases. Germline V gives CDR1 SGDLS, CDR2 YYNGEE. Trimming cost V 0 bases and J 1 base; bases outside gene matches: 2. The CDR3 is 15 residues long. CDR3 region: CASSVGLADSYEQYF. The CDR3 coding sequence is TGTGCCAGCAGCGTAGGACTAGCGGATTCCTACGAGCAGTACTTC. The whole variable domain, remainder taken from reference TRBV9 and TRBJ2-7, is DSGVTQTPKHLITATGQRVTLRCSPRSGDLSVYWYQQSLDQGLQFLIQYYNGEERAKGNILERFSAQQFPDLHSELNLSSLELGDSALYFCASSVGLADSYEQYFGPGTRLTVT.

CDR3 sequence (DNA): TGTGCCAGCAGCCCCCGGGGGCTTGGCGAGCAGTACTTC. This encodes CASSPRGLGEQYF. This chain links TRBV11-2 with TRBJ2-7, with D possibly called TRBD1 or TRBD2 (6 bases each). The CDR3 runs to 13 residues. Between the trimmed V and J ends, which lost 5 bases and 6 bases, there was a span of 14 bases. Germline V gene sequence: CDR1 SGHAT, CDR2 FQNNGV.

This clone was recorded a few times. The chain has TRBV6-6 and TRBJ1-2, with TRBD1 identical over 7 bases. The CDR3 loop spans 13 amino acids. V lost 5 bases to trimming and J lost 4 bases; unmatched junction nucleotides: 4. CDR1 MNHNY and CDR2 SVGAGI come from the germline V gene (reference sequence). The CDR3, as DNA: TGTGCCAGCAGTACGGGGACAGCCTATGGCTACACCTTC. Translated, it gives CASSTGTAYGYTF.

The chain links TRBV27 to TRBJ2-3; unclear D gene. Trimming removed 4 bases at V and 6 bases at J, with 8 bases between. Germline loops: CDR1 MNHEY, CDR2 SMNVEV (reference sequence). CDR3 size: 12 residues. DNA of the CDR3: TGTGCCAGCAGTTCCTCTTCCGATACGCAGTATTTT. Residues: CASSSSSDTQYF.

V is TRBV30 and J is TRBJ1-2; D gene uncertain. CDR1 is GTSNPN and CDR2 is SVGIG in the germline V gene (reference sequence). This CDR3 is built from 15 residues. V gave up 2 bases and J gave up 4 bases, with 17 bases separating them. This chain's CDR3 is CAWSPGPGSVYGYTF. In DNA form, the CDR3 reads TGTGCCTGGAGTCCCGGACCAGGATCCGTCTATGGCTACACCTTC. Full variable domain (remainder filled in from reference TRBV30 and TRBJ1-2): SQTIHQWPATLVQPVGSPLSLECTVEGTSNPNLYWYRQAAGRGLQLLFYSVGIGQISSEVPQNLSASRPQDRQFILSSKKLLLSDSGFYLCAWSPGPGSVYGYTFGSGTRLTVV.

A remark on this clone: Other DNA variants within this sample encode the same CDR3. V and J are TRBV27 and TRBJ2-7; unclear D gene. Trimming stripped 3 bases from V and 3 bases from J, with 9 bases between. Per the germline V gene, CDR1 is MNHEY and CDR2 is SMNVEV (reference sequence). The CDR3 consists of 13 residues. CDR3 loop: CASSFGLYYEQYF. The CDR3 bases are TGTGCCAGCAGTTTTGGTCTTTACTACGAGCAGTACTTC.

The V gene is TRBV28, the J gene TRBJ2-7; TRBD1 aligns across 7 bases. CDR1 is MDHEN, CDR2 SYDVKM, per germline. J lost 5 bases, V lost 5 bases, and 12 bases had no gene match. The CDR3 is 15 residues long. Here the CDR3 reads CASSPDRVKRDEQYF. In nucleotides, the CDR3 is TGTGCCAGCAGTCCCGACAGGGTTAAACGTGACGAGCAGTACTTC. The full variable domain, rest sourced from reference TRBV28 and TRBJ2-7, is DVKVTQSSRYLVKRTGEKVFLECVQDMDHENMFWYRQDPGLGLRLIYFSYDVKMKEKGDIPEGYSVSREKKERFSLILESASTNQTSMYLCASSPDRVKRDEQYFGPGTRLTVT.